This section outlines one T cell receptor (beta chain) sequence together with its context. The sample is drawn from a study of blood T cell repertoires in COVID-19. Study summary: COVID-19 samples from acute and convalescent phases originated in the United States, Italy and Spain. T cells, B-cell-depleted T cells, or PBMCs supplied cDNA or gDNA.

In the authors' workflow: The assay estimated nucleated cells by amplifying reference gene primers. Generated by immunoSEQ multiplex PCR, the TCRdb table keeps only in-frame clones and is missing some. V and J calls and clone size are copied from that table; D and trimming were computed from the DNA. Of tens of thousands of clones detected, about 83% appear once; the ten largest clones hold roughly 32%. Germline loops: CDR1 SGHKS, CDR2 YYEKEE (reference sequence). V was pared by 4 bases and J by 4 bases, with 7 bases of the junction left unmatched. This CDR3 is 15 amino acids long. The sequencing sample was made of peripheral blood. The gene calls are TRBV5-5 and TRBJ2-1; 8 bases map to TRBD1. The sequence was obtained from a woman of 80 years or more with acute or convalescent COVID-19. The chain's CDR3 is CASSPGTGGYNEQFF. CDR3 DNA: TGTGCCAGCAGCCCCGGCACAGGGGGTTACAATGAGCAGTTCTTC. Variable domain in full (rest from reference TRBV5-5 and TRBJ2-1): DAGVTQSPTHLIKTRGQQVTLRCSPISGHKSVSWYQQVLGQGPQFIFQYYEKEERGRGNFPDRFSARQFPNYSSELNVNALLLGDSALYLCASSPGTGGYNEQFFGPGTRLTVL.